These 22 T cell receptor beta chains originate from one sample sequenced in a study of blood T cell repertoires in COVID-19. Profiling relied on immunoSEQ multiplex PCR, and the TCRdb table lists in-frame clones only, not all of them. The data contain some 140,000 clones, about 78% of them singletons. Sequencing was done on a sample of peripheral blood. These receptor sequences come from a man in his 60s who had recovered from COVID-19.

The rearrangement joins TRBV7-6 to TRBJ1-5, with 10 bases lining up with TRBD1. V lost 6 bases to trimming and J lost 6 bases; unmatched junction nucleotides: 8. There are 15 residues in the CDR3. The germline V gene has CDR1 SGHVS and CDR2 FNYEAQ. DNA of the CDR3: TGTGCCAGCAGTGCCGGACAGGGGGAGATTCAGCCCCAGCATTTT. Translation: CASSAGQGEIQPQHF.

The gene calls are TRBV7-6 and TRBJ2-7, with 10 bases aligning to TRBD1. V gave up 1 base and J gave up 4 bases; unmatched junction bases: 4. Germline V gene lookup returns CDR1 SGHVS and CDR2 FNYEAQ. There are 15 residues in the CDR3. This CDR3 is CASSLVGTGDYEQYF. The CDR3 region has the DNA TGTGCCAGCAGCTTAGTGGGGACAGGGGATTACGAGCAGTACTTC.

The J gene is TRBJ2-7, the V gene TRBV16, with D possibly matching TRBD2 (5 bases). CDR1 and CDR2 (germline): KGHSY, FQNENV. This CDR3 contains 13 residues. Trimming pared 2 bases from V and 6 bases from J, leaving 11 bases between. CDR3 sequence: CASSQGSRGEQYF. Here the CDR3 DNA reads TGTGCCAGCAGCCAAGGTTCTCGGGGCGAGCAGTACTTC.

J is TRBJ2-6 and V is TRBV18; D is unclear. CDR1 is KGHSH, CDR2 LQKENI, per germline. V lost 3 bases and J 0 bases, leaving 6 bases between the germline ends. The CDR3 is 15 amino acids. CDR3 nucleotide sequence: TGTGCCAGCTCACCGACGGGCTCTGGGGCCAACGTCCTGACTTTC. This codes for CASSPTGSGANVLTF.

The genes are TRBV10-1 and TRBJ1-4; D perhaps matches TRBD1 (5 bases). V was clipped by 11 bases and J by 7 bases, with 23 bases between them. The CDR3 length is 15 residues. Germline V gives CDR1 WNHNN, CDR2 SYGVQD (reference sequence). The DNA of the CDR3 is TGCGCCTTCCCCCCCGTCGCCAGGGTTATTGAAAAACTGTTTTTT. Translated: CAFPPVARVIEKLFF.

The rearrangement joins TRBV11-1 to TRBJ2-1, with 8 bases fitting TRBD2. Trimming at V came to 3 bases and at J to 0 bases, leaving 4 bases not matched to a gene. Per the germline V gene, CDR1 is SGHAT and CDR2 is FQDESV (reference sequence). The CDR3 extends over 16 amino acids. CDR3 sequence: CASSFPGTSSYNEQFF. The CDR3 region has the DNA TGTGCCAGCAGCTTCCCCGGGACTAGCTCCTACAATGAGCAGTTCTTC. The entire variable domain, with the rest obtained from reference TRBV11-1 and TRBJ2-1, is as follows: EAEVAQSPRYKITEKSQAVAFWCDPISGHATLYWYRQILGQGPELLVQFQDESVVDDSQLPKDRFSAERLKGVDSTLKIQPAELGDSAMYLCASSFPGTSSYNEQFFGPGTRLTVL.

The rearrangement uses TRBV3-1 (or the pseudogene TRBV3-2) and TRBJ2-6; D not resolved. The length of the CDR3 is 16 residues. Trimming pared 0 bases from V and 0 bases from J, leaving 6 bases between. CDR1 is LGHDT and CDR2 is YNNKEL in the germline V gene (reference sequence). The CDR3 region is CASSQDQYSGANVLTF. In nucleotides, the CDR3 is TGTGCCAGCAGCCAAGACCAGTACTCTGGGGCCAACGTCCTGACTTTC.

The chain carries TRBV6-4 and TRBJ1-1; maybe TRBD1 (6 bases). V lost 5 bases and J lost 4, with 11 bases in between. The CDR3 has 13 residues. CDR1 is MRHNA and CDR2 is SNTAGT in the germline V gene. DNA for the CDR3: TGTGCCAGCAGTCGAAGGGGGGGCACTGAAGCTTTCTTT. Its translation is CASSRRGGTEAFF.

The gene calls are TRBV6-5 and TRBJ2-3, with D maybe TRBD2 (5 bases). Germline CDR1 and CDR2: MNHEY and SVGAGI. The CDR3 runs to 13 residues. V was pared by 7 bases and J by 0 bases, with 8 bases between. The DNA of the CDR3 is TGTGCCAGCACCGGGATTAGCACAGATACGCAGTATTTT. Translating gives CASTGISTDTQYF.

The rearrangement uses TRBV6-5 and TRBJ1-1; the D is unclear. Trimming shortened V by 6 bases and J by 6 bases, and 14 bases separated the two germline ends. In germline, CDR1 is MNHEY, CDR2 SVGAGI. This CDR3 has 13 residues. The CDR3 nucleotides read TGTGCCAGCAGCCCCAGGCAGGCCGCTGAAGCTTTCTTT. Its protein product is CASSPRQAAEAFF.

The chain employs TRBV19 and TRBJ2-7; 8 positions agree with TRBD1. In germline, CDR1 is LNHDA, CDR2 SQIVND (reference sequence). J was trimmed by 9 bases and V by 1 base; bases with no gene match: 11. The CDR3 length is 15 residues. This chain's CDR3 is CASSIGSGTGLVQYF. In DNA, the CDR3 is TGTGCCAGTAGTATAGGATCCGGGACAGGTTTGGTGCAGTACTTC. Looking up the rest from reference TRBV19 and TRBJ2-7 gives the full variable domain: DGGITQSPKYLFRKEGQNVTLSCEQNLNHDAMYWYRQDPGQGLRLIYYSQIVNDFQKGDIAEGYSVSREKKESFPLTVTSAQKNPTAFYLCASSIGSGTGLVQYFGPGTRLTVT.

This clone has a handful of counts. V gene TRBV9 combines with J gene TRBJ2-1; 7 positions match TRBD2. Trimming at V came to 2 bases and at J to 3 bases, leaving 11 bases not matched to a gene. Germline lookup yields CDR1 SGDLS and CDR2 YYNGEE. The CDR3 is made up of 17 amino acids. The CDR3 loop is CASSVGGRAGGYNEQFF. In DNA, the CDR3 is TGTGCCAGCAGCGTGGGGGGGAGAGCCGGTGGCTACAATGAGCAGTTCTTC.

CDR3 loop: CASSQTSGTGVEKLFF. In DNA form, the CDR3 reads TGTGCCAGCAGTCAAACTTCCGGGACAGGGGTTGAAAAACTGTTTTTT. The J gene is TRBJ1-4, the V gene TRBV9, with 10 bases fitting TRBD1. This CDR3 is 16 amino acids long. CDR1 and CDR2 (germline): SGDLS, YYNGEE. V lost 5 bases and J lost 7; bases outside the gene matches: 11.

The chain couples TRBV10-3 to TRBJ2-6; TRBD2 might be the D (6 bases). This CDR3 contains 19 residues. Germline loops: CDR1 ENHRY, CDR2 SYGVKD. V gave up 0 bases and J gave up 3 bases, with 18 bases separating them. DNA for the CDR3: TGTGCCATCAGTGAGTCGACCCTGCAGACTAGGGGTGGGGCCAACGTCCTGACTTTC. As protein: CAISESTLQTRGGANVLTF.

This CDR3 is CASSSAGGYNEQYF. Written as DNA, the CDR3 is TGTGCCAGCAGCTCGGCGGGGGGCTACAACGAGCAGTACTTC. This chain uses TRBV11-2 with TRBJ2-7, with 8 positions matching TRBD2. Losses at the gene ends were 4 bases for V and 5 bases for J; bases not matched to a gene: 7. CDR1 is SGHAT and CDR2 is FQNNGV in the germline V gene. This CDR3 region has 14 residues.

This clone was recorded at least ten times. V and J are TRBV6-6 and TRBJ2-1; D remains ambiguous. Germline V CDR1 and CDR2: MNHNY, SVGAGI (reference sequence). The ends were cut back, 6 bases at V and 8 bases at J, with 11 bases in the middle. The CDR3 consists of 12 residues. The CDR3 DNA reads TGTGCCAGCAGCTACCTAGATTATGAGCAGTTCTTC. This translates into CASSYLDYEQFF.

This clone has just one count. The CDR3 region has the DNA TGTGCCAGCAGCGGGATGCGGGGGGGCCGAGATACGCAGTATTTT. Amino acids: CASSGMRGGRDTQYF. J is TRBJ2-3 and V is TRBV9, with 9 bases fitting TRBD2. This CDR3 comprises 15 residues. J lost 5 bases, V lost 3 bases, and 7 bases had no gene match. CDR1 and CDR2 (germline): SGDLS, YYNGEE.

The chain uses TRBV30 and TRBJ1-1; no clear D gene. There are 14 residues in the CDR3. Looked up from germline, CDR1 is GTSNPN and CDR2 is SVGIG (reference sequence). Between the trimmed V and J ends, which lost 1 base and 0 bases, there was a span of 9 bases. The chain's CDR3 is CAWSGGAMNTEAFF. The CDR3 nucleotides are TGTGCCTGGAGTGGTGGAGCCATGAACACTGAAGCTTTCTTT.

This clone was recorded a few times. This chain links TRBV6-5 with TRBJ1-5; tentative D call: TRBD1 (5 bases). The V and J ends lost 6 bases and 9 bases respectively, with 15 bases between them. CDR3 length equals 13 residues. Germline CDR1 is MNHEY and CDR2 is SVGAGI. CDR3 residues: CASSYSIRGPQHF. In nucleotides, the CDR3 is TGTGCCAGCAGCTATTCTATAAGGGGGCCCCAGCATTTT.

The V call is TRBV5-8, the J call TRBJ2-3, with D tentatively TRBD2 (5 bases). Trimming stripped 4 bases from V and 13 bases from J, with 16 bases between. Per the germline V gene, CDR1 is SGHTS and CDR2 is YDEGEE. The CDR3 has 12 amino acids. The CDR3 sequence is CASSLEPNGEYF. The DNA for the CDR3 is TGTGCCAGCAGCCTAGAACCGAACGGGGAGTATTTT.

This clone appeared a few times. The chain joins TRBV7-2 to TRBJ2-3, with 9 bases lining up with TRBD2. CDR1 and CDR2 from the germline V gene are SGHTA and FQGNSA. The CDR3 consists of 16 residues. Trimming took 1 base from V and 4 from J; bases not matched to a gene: 6. CDR3 amino acids: CASSLDRGGAADTQYF. The DNA of the CDR3 is TGTGCCAGCAGCTTAGATCGCGGGGGGGCCGCAGATACGCAGTATTTT.

The table lists this clone with a count of one. The chain links TRBV28 to TRBJ1-5; weak D call: TRBD1 (5 bases). This CDR3 region has 14 residues. The V end was cut by 6 bases, the J end by 8 bases, with 17 bases between. Germline CDR1 MDHEN, CDR2 SYDVKM. CDR3 in DNA: TGTGCCAGCAGCCTGGGGGGGGAGGATAAGCCCCAGCATTTT. Its translation is CASSLGGEDKPQHF.